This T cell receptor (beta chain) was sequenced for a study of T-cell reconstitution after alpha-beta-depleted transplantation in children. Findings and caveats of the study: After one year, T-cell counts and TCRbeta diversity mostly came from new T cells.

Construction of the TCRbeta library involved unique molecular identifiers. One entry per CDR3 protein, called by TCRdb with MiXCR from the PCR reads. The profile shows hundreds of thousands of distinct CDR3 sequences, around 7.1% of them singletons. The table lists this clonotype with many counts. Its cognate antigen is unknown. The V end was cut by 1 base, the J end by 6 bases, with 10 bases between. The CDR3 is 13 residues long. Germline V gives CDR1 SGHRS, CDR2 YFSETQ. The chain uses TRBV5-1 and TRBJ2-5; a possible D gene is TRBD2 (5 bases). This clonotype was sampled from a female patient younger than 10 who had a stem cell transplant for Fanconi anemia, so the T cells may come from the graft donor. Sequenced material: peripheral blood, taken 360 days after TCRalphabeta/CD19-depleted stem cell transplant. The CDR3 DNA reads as TGCGCCAGCAGCTTGCGAGGGATTAAGACCCAGTACTTC. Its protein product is CASSLRGIKTQYF.